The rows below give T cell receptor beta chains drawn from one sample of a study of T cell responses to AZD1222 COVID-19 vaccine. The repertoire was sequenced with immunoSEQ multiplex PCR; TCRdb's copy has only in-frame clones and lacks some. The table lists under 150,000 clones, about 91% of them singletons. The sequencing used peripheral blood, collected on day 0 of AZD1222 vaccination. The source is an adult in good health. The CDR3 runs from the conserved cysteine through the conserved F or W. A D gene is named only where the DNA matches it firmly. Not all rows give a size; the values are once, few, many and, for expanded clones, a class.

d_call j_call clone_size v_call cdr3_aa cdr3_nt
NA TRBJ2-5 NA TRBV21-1 CASSKARDSWGETQYF TGTGCCAGCAGCAAAGCGCGAGACAGTTGGGGGGAGACCCAGTACTTC
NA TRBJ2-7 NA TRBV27 CASSLTPTGHEQYF TGTGCCAGCAGTTTAACCCCCACAGGGCACGAGCAGTACTTC
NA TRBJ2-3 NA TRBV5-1 CASSIVRTDTQYF TGCGCCAGCAGCATCGTCCGCACAGATACGCAGTATTTT
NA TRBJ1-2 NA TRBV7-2 CASSLETGRGGGYTF TGTGCCAGCAGCTTAGAAACAGGGAGAGGGGGAGGCTACACCTTC
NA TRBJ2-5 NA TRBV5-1 CASSFYYEGPQTQYF TGCGCCAGCAGCTTTTACTACGAAGGGCCTCAGACCCAGTACTTC
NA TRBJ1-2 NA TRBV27 CASSLSPYGEGGYGYTF TGTGCCAGCAGTTTATCGCCGTACGGGGAAGGAGGCTATGGCTACACCTTC
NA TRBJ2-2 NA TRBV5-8 CASSLVPGVDGELFF TGTGCCAGCAGCTTGGTGCCGGGAGTCGACGGGGAGCTGTTTTTT
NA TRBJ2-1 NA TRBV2 CASSERGGGRLLYNEQFF TGTGCCAGCAGTGAAAGGGGTGGAGGGAGGCTCCTCTACAATGAGCAGTTCTTC
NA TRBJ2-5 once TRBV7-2 CASSLNGIQETQYF TGTGCCAGCAGCTTGAACGGAATCCAAGAGACCCAGTACTTC
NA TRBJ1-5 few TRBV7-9 CASSLRDQPQHF TGTGCCAGCAGCTTACGGGATCAGCCCCAGCATTTT
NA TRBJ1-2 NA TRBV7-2 CASSLILLAADGYTF TGTGCCAGCAGCTTAATTCTTTTGGCAGCCGATGGCTACACCTTC
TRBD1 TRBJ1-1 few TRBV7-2 CASSPRQGIDTEAFF TGTGCCAGCAGCCCACGACAGGGAATTGACACTGAAGCTTTCTTT
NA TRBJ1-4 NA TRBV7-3 CASSAPARCGEKLFF TGTGCCAGCAGCGCCCCTGCGAGGTGTGGCGAAAAACTGTTTTTT
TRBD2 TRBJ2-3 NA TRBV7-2 CASSLSPTSGIATDTQYF TGTGCCAGCAGCTTGTCACCGACTAGCGGGATCGCTACAGATACGCAGTATTTT
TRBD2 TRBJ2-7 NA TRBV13 CASSLAGGLAGYEQYF TGTGCCAGCAGCTTAGCAGGGGGACTAGCGGGTTACGAGCAGTACTTC
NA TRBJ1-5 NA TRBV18 CASSRAGGENSNQPQHF TGTGCCAGCTCACGGGCTGGGGGAGAAAATAGCAATCAGCCCCAGCATTTT
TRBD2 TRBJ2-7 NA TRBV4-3 CASSQGTGLVNEQYF TGCGCCAGCAGCCAAGGGACGGGACTAGTGAACGAGCAGTACTTC